A selection of T cell receptor beta chains follows, all from one sample in a study of T cells in Graves' hyperthyroidism and ophthalmopathy. TCRdb called the multiplex PCR reads again in MiXCR, with one record for every CDR3 protein. The sample carries approximately 740,000 distinct CDR3 sequences, 13% to 15% recorded once. The specimen sequenced was blood. These receptors were collected from a woman between 18 and 30 years old with Graves' hyperthyroidism. The CDR3 runs from the conserved cysteine through the conserved F or W.

v_gene: TRBV27; CDR3aa: CASSLGRTGEGSPLHF
v_gene: TRBV3-1; CDR3aa: CASSLFQSLSYNEQFF
v_gene: TRBV7-8; CDR3aa: CASSFRWPGKTAPYEQYF
v_gene: TRBV2; CDR3aa: CASSDFLEAFF
v_gene: TRBV20-1; CDR3aa: CSASARNYEQYF
v_gene: TRBV3-1; CDR3aa: CASSQEQSTEAFF
v_gene: TRBV12-3/TRBV12-4; CDR3aa: CASSPTRGYEQYF
v_gene: TRBV24-1; CDR3aa: CATSDLGGRETDTQYF
v_gene: TRBV6-1; CDR3aa: CASKAGGLTGELFF
v_gene: TRBV28; CDR3aa: CASSSRDFNTEAFF
v_gene: TRBV4-1; CDR3aa: CASRQESRERGIQYF
v_gene: TRBV4-1; CDR3aa: CASSQGPGQETQYF
v_gene: TRBV24-1; CDR3aa: CATSDEQQGAGQPQHF
v_gene: TRBV11-1; CDR3aa: CASSLGGNSNTQYF
v_gene: TRBV6-2/TRBV6-3; CDR3aa: CASTARGRVQETQYF
v_gene: TRBV2; CDR3aa: CASSESSSQETQYF
v_gene: TRBV6-5; CDR3aa: CASSYVGESNNEQFF
v_gene: TRBV6-1; CDR3aa: CARDPHPLGGVREANVLTF
v_gene: TRBV9; CDR3aa: CASSGSGTNTGELFF
v_gene: TRBV4-1; CDR3aa: CASSQDVGQGRYEQFF
v_gene: TRBV19; CDR3aa: CASFGAAKNIQYF
v_gene: TRBV24-1; CDR3aa: CATSDPASSSYEQYF
v_gene: TRBV12-3/TRBV12-4; CDR3aa: CASTLSGGTYNEQFF
v_gene: TRBV12-3/TRBV12-4; CDR3aa: CASSLLGTTNEKLFF
v_gene: TRBV30; CDR3aa: CAWSPYTEHYGYTF
v_gene: TRBV4-1; CDR3aa: CASSSVIGGSQETQYF
v_gene: TRBV28; CDR3aa: CASSFSGVNAGELFF
v_gene: TRBV7-2; CDR3aa: CASSLNPGLVSYNEQFF
v_gene: TRBV4-3; CDR3aa: CASSQEVTGRTDTQYF
v_gene: TRBV27; CDR3aa: CASSGGSKNIQYF
v_gene: TRBV5-1; CDR3aa: CASSLGGRAPFTDTQYF
v_gene: TRBV11-2; CDR3aa: CASSSSAGGLDEQFF
v_gene: TRBV19; CDR3aa: CASSIGRGNEQFF
v_gene: TRBV20-1; CDR3aa: CSAPPPGNSYEQYF
v_gene: TRBV2; CDR3aa: CASRTGSYGYTF
v_gene: TRBV15; CDR3aa: CATSRDPSGGETQYF